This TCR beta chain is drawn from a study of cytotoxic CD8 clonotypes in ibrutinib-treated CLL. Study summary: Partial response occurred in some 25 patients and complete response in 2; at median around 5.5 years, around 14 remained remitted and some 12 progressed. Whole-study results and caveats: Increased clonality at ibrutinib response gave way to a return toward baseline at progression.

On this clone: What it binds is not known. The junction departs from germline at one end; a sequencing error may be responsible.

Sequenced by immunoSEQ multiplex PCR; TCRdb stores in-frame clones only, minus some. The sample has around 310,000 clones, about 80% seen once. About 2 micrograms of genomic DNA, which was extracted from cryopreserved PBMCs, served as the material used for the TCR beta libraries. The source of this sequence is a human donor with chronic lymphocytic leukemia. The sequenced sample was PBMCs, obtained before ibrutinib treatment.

Written as DNA, the CDR3 is TGTGCTAGCAGCCGGATCCCGCAGACTGAAGCTTTCTTT. This codes for CASSRIPQTEAFF. The V and J genes are TRBV7-7 and TRBJ1-1; no firm D call. The CDR3 covers 13 residues. Germline V gene lookup returns CDR1 SSHAT and CDR2 FNYEAQ (reference sequence).